Presented here are 18 T cell receptor beta chains from one specimen sequenced in a study of blood T cell repertoires in COVID-19. Data came from immunoSEQ multiplex PCR; TCRdb stores just in-frame clones and leaves some out. The sample contains some 390,000 clones, around 87% of which appear only once. Sequencing was carried out using peripheral blood. The receptors derive from a woman aged 55-69 years with COVID-19, enrolled during active disease.

The V gene is TRBV11-2, the J gene TRBJ2-7, with TRBD1 matching 9 bases. Germline values: CDR1 SGHAT, CDR2 FQNNGV. The CDR3 consists of 18 residues. The V segment lost 0 bases and the J segment 5 bases; nucleotides outside the gene matches: 14. This CDR3 reads CASSLDRLPGQGAHEQYF. The CDR3 DNA reads as TGTGCCAGCAGCTTAGATCGGCTCCCGGGACAGGGTGCCCACGAGCAGTACTTC.

V and J are TRBV28 and TRBJ2-7; 9 nucleotides match TRBD2. CDR1 and CDR2 (germline): MDHEN, SYDVKM. The CDR3 covers 15 residues. V lost 6 bases and J lost 7; bases outside the gene matches: 13. For the CDR3, the DNA is TGTGCCAGCAGCCGCCACGGCGGGGGGGCCGGGGAGCAGTACTTC. Translation: CASSRHGGGAGEQYF. The whole variable domain, filled in from reference TRBV28 and TRBJ2-7, reads DVKVTQSSRYLVKRTGEKVFLECVQDMDHENMFWYRQDPGLGLRLIYFSYDVKMKEKGDIPEGYSVSREKKERFSLILESASTNQTSMYLCASSRHGGGAGEQYFGPGTRLTVT.

The chain combines TRBV15 with TRBJ1-2, with D possibly being TRBD1 (6 bases). Germline lookup yields CDR1 LNHNV and CDR2 YYDKDF (reference sequence). Trimming cost V 1 base and J 8 bases, with 17 bases left between them. CDR3 length: 15 residues. CDR3 sequence (DNA): TGTGCCACCAGCAGAGCAACCACAGGGTTGGGGGGCTACACCTTC. Its protein is CATSRATTGLGGYTF.

This clone was seen once. The CDR3 coding sequence is TGTGCCAGCAGCTTCCGACAGTCTTCACCCCTCCACTTT. It specifies CASSFRQSSPLHF. This chain links TRBV11-2 with TRBJ1-6, with D perhaps matching TRBD1 (5 bases). Germline V CDR1 and CDR2: SGHAT, FQNNGV. Trimming removed 3 bases at V and 9 bases at J, with 9 bases between. This CDR3 region has 13 residues.

J is TRBJ1-2 and V is TRBV5-1; D may be TRBD1 (5 bases). V lost 4 bases and J 5 bases, leaving 18 bases between the germline ends. The CDR3 loop spans 15 amino acids. The germline V gene has CDR1 SGHRS and CDR2 YFSETQ. The CDR3 here is CASSQGGSPLYGYTF. The CDR3 nucleotides are TGCGCCAGCAGCCAGGGTGGTTCTCCTCTTTATGGCTACACCTTC.

This clone has just one count. The chain uses TRBV19 and TRBJ1-4; 7 bases are a match to TRBD1. Germline V CDR1 and CDR2: LNHDA, SQIVND (reference sequence). The V and J ends lost 4 bases and 14 bases, in that order; junction bases with no gene match: 4. There are 11 residues in the CDR3. CDR3 DNA sequence: TGTGCCAGTAGTACACAGGGGCCCCTGTTTTTT. It yields the protein CASSTQGPLFF. The entire variable domain, with the rest obtained from reference TRBV19 and TRBJ1-4, is as follows: DGGITQSPKYLFRKEGQNVTLSCEQNLNHDAMYWYRQDPGQGLRLIYYSQIVNDFQKGDIAEGYSVSREKKESFPLTVTSAQKNPTAFYLCASSTQGPLFFGSGTQLSVL.

This chain uses TRBV7-2 with TRBJ2-1; a possible D gene is TRBD1 (6 bases). The CDR3 sequence is 14 residues long. CDR1 SGHTA and CDR2 FQGNSA come from the germline V gene. V was trimmed by 3 bases and J by 1 base, leaving 7 bases between them. The CDR3 protein is CASSLGASYNEQFF. In DNA form, the CDR3 reads TGTGCCAGCAGCTTGGGGGCTTCCTACAATGAGCAGTTCTTC.

The gene calls are TRBV6-5 and TRBJ1-5, with a weak D call TRBD1 (6 bases). Between the trimmed V and J ends, which lost 6 bases and 5 bases, there was a span of 11 bases. Germline CDR1 MNHEY, CDR2 SVGAGI. This CDR3 comprises 13 residues. In nucleotides, the CDR3 is TGTGCCAGCAGAGGGACACGGGATCAGCCCCAGCATTTT. It codes for CASRGTRDQPQHF.

J is TRBJ2-5 and V is TRBV11-2; 9 bases match TRBD1. V gave up 5 bases and J gave up 6 bases; unmatched junction bases: 4. The CDR3 length is 13 residues. Germline loops: CDR1 SGHAT, CDR2 FQNNGV. CDR3: CASSVDRGQTQYF. The CDR3 nucleotides read TGTGCCAGCAGCGTGGACAGGGGTCAGACCCAGTACTTC.

The chain employs TRBV19 and TRBJ1-2; no clear D. Per the germline V gene, CDR1 is LNHDA and CDR2 is SQIVND (reference sequence). V lost 4 bases, J lost 4 bases, and 16 bases lay in between. This CDR3 is built from 15 residues. In DNA, the CDR3 is TGTGCCAGTAGTAGAAACTCACCCAGCGGCTATGGCTACACCTTC. It translates to CASSRNSPSGYGYTF.

DNA for the CDR3: TGTGCCAGCAGCACAGGCAGGAGTAACACTGAAGCTTTCTTT. As protein: CASSTGRSNTEAFF. V usage is TRBV9 and J usage is TRBJ1-1; possible D gene TRBD1, 5 bases. V was trimmed by 4 bases and J by 2 bases, leaving 12 bases between them. This CDR3 contains 14 residues. The germline V gene has CDR1 SGDLS and CDR2 YYNGEE.

The CDR3 nucleotides are TGTGCCAGCAGTTACCGGCAGGGCGTTAGCAATCAGCCCCAGCATTTT. Translated, it gives CASSYRQGVSNQPQHF. The chain links TRBV6-5 to TRBJ1-5; possible D gene TRBD1, 5 bases. CDR1 MNHEY and CDR2 SVGAGI come from the germline V gene. This CDR3 spans 16 amino acids. V was cut by 2 bases and J by 0 bases, with 11 bases left in between.

The chain uses TRBV5-4 and TRBJ2-2, with D unclear. CDR1 and CDR2 from the germline V gene are SGHNT and YYREEE (reference sequence). The CDR3 runs to 15 residues. The V gene lost 4 bases and the J gene lost 5 bases, with 15 bases spanning the gap. The CDR3: CASSPAETLTGELFF. Written as DNA, the CDR3 is TGTGCCAGCAGCCCCGCAGAGACACTTACCGGGGAGCTGTTTTTT.

This chain joins TRBV9 and TRBJ2-1, with D perhaps TRBD2 (6 bases). The CDR3 length is 15 residues. V was clipped by 4 bases and J by 4 bases, with 15 bases between them. The germline V gene has CDR1 SGDLS and CDR2 YYNGEE. The CDR3 sequence: CASSTRRLGYNEQFF. The CDR3 DNA reads TGTGCCAGCAGCACCCGGAGACTAGGTTACAATGAGCAGTTCTTC.

The chain couples TRBV6-5 to TRBJ1-5; D is uncertain. This CDR3 region has 15 residues. Germline CDR1 and CDR2: MNHEY and SVGAGI. With 8 bases removed from V and 0 bases from J, the gap between germline ends came to 14 bases. CDR3 in amino acids: CASRTTGNSNQPQHF. The DNA of the CDR3 is TGTGCCAGCCGAACCACCGGGAATAGCAATCAGCCCCAGCATTTT.

CDR3 residues: CASSLAGQVWGNTIYF. The CDR3 DNA reads TGTGCCAGCAGCTTAGCGGGACAGGTGTGGGGAAACACCATATATTTT. The rearrangement links TRBV7-9 to TRBJ1-3; 8 nucleotides match TRBD1. This CDR3 contains 16 residues. Germline V lookup: CDR1 SEHNR, CDR2 FQNEAQ (reference sequence). Germline trimming cut 0 bases from V and 4 bases from J; bases unmatched to any gene: 5. The variable domain in full, with the rest retrieved from reference TRBV7-9 and TRBJ1-3, is DTGVSQNPRHKITKRGQNVTFRCDPISEHNRLYWYRQTLGQGPEFLTYFQNEAQLEKSRLLSDRFSAERPKGSFSTLEIQRTEQGDSAMYLCASSLAGQVWGNTIYFGEGSWLTVV.

This chain uses TRBV9 with TRBJ1-6; maybe TRBD1 (6 bases). The ends were cut back, 0 bases at V and 8 bases at J, with 12 bases in the middle. Germline V gene data show CDR1 as SGDLS and CDR2 as YYNGEE. The CDR3 sequence is 15 residues long. The CDR3 nucleotides read TGTGCCAGCAGCGTAGACCCGGCAGGGGATTCACCCCTCCACTTT. This encodes CASSVDPAGDSPLHF. Combining the CDR3 with reference TRBV9 and TRBJ1-6 gives the whole variable domain DSGVTQTPKHLITATGQRVTLRCSPRSGDLSVYWYQQSLDQGLQFLIQYYNGEERAKGNILERFSAQQFPDLHSELNLSSLELGDSALYFCASSVDPAGDSPLHFGNGTRLTVT.

V usage is TRBV7-8 and J usage is TRBJ2-1, with D tentatively TRBD1 (6 bases). The length of the CDR3 is 14 residues. Germline CDR1 SGHVS, CDR2 FQNEAQ. The germline V and J ends were trimmed by 4 bases and 3 bases, with 10 bases remaining between them. The DNA for the CDR3 is TGTGCCAGCAGCTCTGGGGACAACTACAATGAGCAGTTCTTC. Residues: CASSSGDNYNEQFF.